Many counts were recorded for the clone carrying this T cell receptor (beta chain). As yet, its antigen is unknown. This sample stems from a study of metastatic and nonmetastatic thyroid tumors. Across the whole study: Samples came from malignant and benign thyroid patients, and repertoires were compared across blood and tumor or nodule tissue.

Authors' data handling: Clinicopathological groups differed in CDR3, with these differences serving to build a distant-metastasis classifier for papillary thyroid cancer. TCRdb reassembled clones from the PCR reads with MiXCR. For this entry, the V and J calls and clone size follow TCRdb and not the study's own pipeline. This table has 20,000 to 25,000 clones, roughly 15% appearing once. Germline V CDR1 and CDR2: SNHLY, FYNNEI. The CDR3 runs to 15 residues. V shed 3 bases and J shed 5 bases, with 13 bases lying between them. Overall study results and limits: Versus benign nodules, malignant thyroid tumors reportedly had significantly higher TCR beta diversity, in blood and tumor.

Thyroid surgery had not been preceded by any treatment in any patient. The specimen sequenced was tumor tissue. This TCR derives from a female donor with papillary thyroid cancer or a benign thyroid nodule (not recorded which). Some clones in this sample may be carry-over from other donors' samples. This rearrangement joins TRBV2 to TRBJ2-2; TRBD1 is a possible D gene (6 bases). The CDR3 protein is CASSEDSVNTGELFF. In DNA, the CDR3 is TGTGCCAGCAGTGAGGACAGTGTGAATACCGGGGAGCTGTTTTTT.